The sequence of this T cell receptor beta chain was determined in a study of T cells after yellow fever vaccination (dated by TCRdb to about 2019). As for the study more broadly: The SMART-Seq v4 Ultra Low Input RNA kit was used to prepare libraries from fractions with low cell numbers. To follow T-cell clones before and after both primary and booster YFV17D yellow fever vaccination, bulk TCR alpha and beta repertoires underwent longitudinal sequencing. Bulk PBMC replicates and cell subsets were isolated from blood drawn at multiple timepoints before and after both primary and secondary immunization. Two healthy male donors, one aged 18 to 30 and one aged 30 to 40 years, were included in the cohort.

Beyond this particular receptor, the publication reports: Computational filtering was required because FACS-sorted repertoires could contain abundant contaminating clonotypes from the bulk population. The study included only two donors, which limits how far the findings can be generalized. The secondary T-cell response was found to be weaker but faster than the primary response, with a peak reached on day 5 rather than on day 15. A small fraction of clonotypes appeared in both the CD4 and CD8 compartments, likely as a result of convergent recombination. After the booster, most clones that had expanded after primary vaccination were detected again (approximately 95% of CD4 and roughly 86% of CD8), suggesting broad maintenance of memory.

Details on this clonotype: Its antigen has not been determined. The record has no base qualities; no much larger clone is one base away.

The treatment or condition label corresponds to: live attenuated yellow fever vaccine strain. Two biological replicates of bulk PBMCs were collected at each blood-draw timepoint. A standard Ficoll-Paque protocol was used to isolate PBMCs from peripheral blood. TriZol was used to extract RNA from bulk PBMCs, CD4 and CD8 fractions, and dextramer-positive and dextramer-negative fractions. This sample was sequenced with an Illumina NovaSeq 6000. TCR cDNA was synthesized by 5'RACE template switching, through which a universal primer site and unique molecular identifiers were introduced. Priming of cDNA synthesis was performed from both the TCR alpha and TCR beta constant segments. Two PCR steps were used to amplify libraries, with sample barcodes and sequencing adapters being added in the second step. Sequencing of libraries was performed on Illumina HiSeq 2500 (2x100 bp) or NovaSeq (2x150 bp). The source study handled its data this way. MIGEC was used to demultiplex reads and collapse the reads into UMI consensus sequences, and MiXCR was used for V(D)J alignment. Vaccine-responding clonotypes were identified with edgeR using replicate PBMC samples, with FDR below 0.01 and a log2 fold change above 5 up to day 15 being required. Each bulk clonotype was labeled CD4 or CD8 based on which sequenced repertoire, CD4 or CD8, contained the clonotype at higher abundance. Starting from the raw public reads, TCRdb applied fastp trimming at Q25, assembled clones with MiXCR and retained in-frame beta chains. Entries are consolidated by CDR3 protein sequence, retaining the most common genes and DNA. TCRdb, not the original authors, processed these V and J calls. Present in this sample are some 400,000 distinct CDR3 sequences, 18% of which were seen just once. The ten largest make up over 15% of the sample.

The CDR3 contains 20 residues, cysteine and phenylalanine counted. Just CDR3 DNA is preserved here, 60 bases in frame from base 1. For this chain, trimming is 1 base at the V end and 1 base at the J end, and the number of junction bases without a gene match is 16. Via the germline V gene, CDR1 is LGHNA and CDR2 YSLEER. The TCR originated in a man aged 18 to 29 who received the YFV17D yellow fever vaccine. The rearranged chain carries TRBV4-3 and TRBJ2-3, with 8 bases matching TRBD2. This sample comprised PBMCs, obtained before the yellow fever booster vaccination. The CDR3 loop reads CASSQGSASGGYQGTDTQYF. The nucleotide sequence is TGCGCCAGCAGCCAAGGGTCGGCGAGCGGGGGATATCAGGGCACAGATACGCAGTATTTT.